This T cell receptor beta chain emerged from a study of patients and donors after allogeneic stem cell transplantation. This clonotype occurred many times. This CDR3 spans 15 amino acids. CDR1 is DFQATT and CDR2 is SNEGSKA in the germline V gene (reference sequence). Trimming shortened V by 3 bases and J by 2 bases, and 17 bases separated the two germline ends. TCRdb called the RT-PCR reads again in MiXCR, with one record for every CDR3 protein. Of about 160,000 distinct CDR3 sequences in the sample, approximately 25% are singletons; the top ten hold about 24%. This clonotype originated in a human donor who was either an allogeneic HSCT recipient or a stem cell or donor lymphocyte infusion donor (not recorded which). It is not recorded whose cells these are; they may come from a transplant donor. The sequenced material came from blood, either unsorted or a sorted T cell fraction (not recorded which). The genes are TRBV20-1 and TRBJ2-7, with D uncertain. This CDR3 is CSASRSHTPTYEQYF. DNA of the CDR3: TGCAGTGCTAGCAGGTCACATACCCCCACCTACGAGCAGTACTTC.